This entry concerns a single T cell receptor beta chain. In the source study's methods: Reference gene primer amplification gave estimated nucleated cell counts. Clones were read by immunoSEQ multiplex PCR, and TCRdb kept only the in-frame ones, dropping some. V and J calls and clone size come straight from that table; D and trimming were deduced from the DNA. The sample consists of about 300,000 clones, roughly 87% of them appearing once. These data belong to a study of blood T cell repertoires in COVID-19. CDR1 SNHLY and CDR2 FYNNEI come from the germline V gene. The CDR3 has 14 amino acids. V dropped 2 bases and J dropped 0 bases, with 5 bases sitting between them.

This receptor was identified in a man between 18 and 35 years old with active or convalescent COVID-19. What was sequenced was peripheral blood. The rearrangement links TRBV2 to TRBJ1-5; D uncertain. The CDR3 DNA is TGTGCCAGCAGTGAAACAGATAGCAATCAGCCCCAGCATTTT. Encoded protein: CASSETDSNQPQHF.